Listed here is a single T cell receptor (beta chain). Clones were read by immunoSEQ multiplex PCR, and TCRdb kept only the in-frame ones, dropping some. Of about 310,000 clones listed, approximately 89% are singletons. This specimen comes from a study of blood T cell repertoires in COVID-19. Trimming cost V 4 bases and J 2 bases; bases outside gene matches: 4. Germline assignment: CDR1 SGHTS and CDR2 YDEGEE. There are 14 residues in the CDR3. The chain uses TRBV5-8 and TRBJ2-7, with 9 bases lining up with TRBD1. The source material was peripheral blood. The clonotype comes from a woman aged 45-59 years who had recovered from COVID-19. Here the CDR3 reads CASSPTGGTYEQYF. CDR3 coding DNA: TGTGCCAGCAGCCCGACAGGGGGAACCTACGAGCAGTACTTC.